This TCR beta chain stems from a study of blood T cell repertoires in COVID-19. Study summary: Specimens from acute and convalescent COVID-19 originated in the United States, Italy and Spain. Sources were T cells, B-cell-depleted T cells, or PBMCs; the material itself was cDNA or gDNA.

The CDR3 sequence is 15 residues long. J was trimmed by 3 bases and V by 8 bases; bases with no gene match: 14. Some clones are missing from TCRdb's copy, which holds only in-frame ones; the method was immunoSEQ multiplex PCR. The table records over 200,000 clones, roughly 80% of them present only once. This sequence was found in a human donor in a cohort sampled during active COVID-19. The gene calls are TRBV5-3 and TRBJ2-7, with 7 positions matching TRBD2. TRBV5-3 has ORF status, its function being uncertain. The sequenced sample was peripheral blood. The CDR3 region is CARTQAETSFYEQYF. The CDR3 nucleotides are TGTGCCAGGACCCAGGCCGAGACTAGCTTCTACGAGCAGTACTTC.